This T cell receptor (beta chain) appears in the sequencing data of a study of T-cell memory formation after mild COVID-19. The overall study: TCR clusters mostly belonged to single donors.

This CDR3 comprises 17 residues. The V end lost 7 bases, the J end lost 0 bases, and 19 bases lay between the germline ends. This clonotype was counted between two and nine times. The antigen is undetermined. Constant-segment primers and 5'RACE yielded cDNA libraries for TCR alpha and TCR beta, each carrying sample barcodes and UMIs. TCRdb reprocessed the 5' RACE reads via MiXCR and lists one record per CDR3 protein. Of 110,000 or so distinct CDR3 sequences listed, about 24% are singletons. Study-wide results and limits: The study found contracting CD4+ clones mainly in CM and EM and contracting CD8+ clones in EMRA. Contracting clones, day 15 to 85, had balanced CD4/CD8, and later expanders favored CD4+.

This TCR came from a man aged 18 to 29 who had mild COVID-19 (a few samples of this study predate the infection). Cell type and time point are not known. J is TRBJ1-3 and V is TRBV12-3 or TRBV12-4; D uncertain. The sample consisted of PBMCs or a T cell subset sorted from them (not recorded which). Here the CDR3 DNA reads TGTGCCAGCAACCCCGGCCAGATTTCTTACTCTGGAAACACCATATATTTT. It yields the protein CASNPGQISYSGNTIYF.